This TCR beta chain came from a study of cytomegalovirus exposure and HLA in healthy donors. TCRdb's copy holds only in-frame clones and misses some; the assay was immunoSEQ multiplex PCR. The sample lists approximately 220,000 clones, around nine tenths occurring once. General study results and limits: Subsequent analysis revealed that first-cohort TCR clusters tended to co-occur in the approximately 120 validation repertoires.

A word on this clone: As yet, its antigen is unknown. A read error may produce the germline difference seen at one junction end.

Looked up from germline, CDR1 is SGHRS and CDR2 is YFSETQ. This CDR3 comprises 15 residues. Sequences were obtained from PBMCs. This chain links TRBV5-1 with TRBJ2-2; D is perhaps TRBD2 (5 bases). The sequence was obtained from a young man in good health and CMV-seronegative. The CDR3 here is CASSSLVQNAGELFF. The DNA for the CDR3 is TGCGCCAGCAGCTCACTAGTCCAGAACGCCGGGGAGCTGTTTTTT.